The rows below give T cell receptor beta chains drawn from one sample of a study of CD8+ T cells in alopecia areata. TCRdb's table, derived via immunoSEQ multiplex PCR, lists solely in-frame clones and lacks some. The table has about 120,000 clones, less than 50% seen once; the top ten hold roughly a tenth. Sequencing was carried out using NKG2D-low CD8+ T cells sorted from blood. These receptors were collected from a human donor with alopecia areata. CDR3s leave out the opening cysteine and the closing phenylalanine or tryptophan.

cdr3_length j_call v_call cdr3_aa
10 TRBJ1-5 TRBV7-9 ASSVENQPQH
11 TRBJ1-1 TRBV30 AWSVWENTEAF
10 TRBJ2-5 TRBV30 AWSGIGETQY
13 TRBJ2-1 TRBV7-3 ASSTTTGAYNEQF
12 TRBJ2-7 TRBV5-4 ASSLGPSAWEQY
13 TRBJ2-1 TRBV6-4 ASSDRASSYNEQF
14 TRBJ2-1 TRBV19 ASSIGPSGSWNEQF
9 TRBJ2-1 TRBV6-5 ASSLGLEQF
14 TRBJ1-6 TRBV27 ASSLSPGQANSPLH
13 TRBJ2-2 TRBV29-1 SVVGGGPNTGELF
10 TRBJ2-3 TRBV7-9 ASSGGRDTQY
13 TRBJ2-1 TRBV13 ASSSQVQLNNEQF
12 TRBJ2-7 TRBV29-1 SVVFGDRNYEQY
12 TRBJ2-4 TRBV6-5 ASSYARVGDIQY
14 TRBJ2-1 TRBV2 ASKSTSGGAVREQF
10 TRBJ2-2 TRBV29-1 SVSSPTGELF
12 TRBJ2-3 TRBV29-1 SATSGRATDTQY
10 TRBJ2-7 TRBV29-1 SVELRDYEQY
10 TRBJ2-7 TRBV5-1 ASSGGSYEQY
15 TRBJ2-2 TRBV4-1 ASSQNPGTGNTGELF
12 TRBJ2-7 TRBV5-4 ASSLGQGMDEQY
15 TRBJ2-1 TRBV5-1 ASSLNSFEGGLDEQF
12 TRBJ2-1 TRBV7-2 ASSSEDNDNEQF
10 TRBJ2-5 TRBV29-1 SVAGQRETQY